This entry features one T cell receptor beta chain sequence. Its antigen is still unknown. This sample is part of a study of T cells in Graves' hyperthyroidism and ophthalmopathy. Study-level background: Peripheral blood collection took place at initial diagnosis, before any treatment. Whole-study results and caveats: Patients with ophthalmopathy were separated from those with stable hyperthyroidism by a 13 V-J model. Most clonotypes expanded in thyroid above 0.001 were likewise present in blood.

RNA transcripts provided the source from which TCR beta CDR3 regions were amplified. First-round RT-PCR of the TCR CDR3 relied on the HTBI primer set. MiXCR, applied by TCRdb to the multiplex PCR reads, yields one record per CDR3 protein. The profile shows around 720,000 distinct CDR3 sequences, approximately 36% of them singletons. This CDR3 has 15 amino acids. Per the germline V gene, CDR1 is SNHLY and CDR2 is FYNNEI. V shed 6 bases, J shed 5 bases, and the junction held 8 bases outside the gene matches. The sequenced sample was blood. This chain joins TRBV2 and TRBJ2-2, with 8 bases matching TRBD2. The TCR was taken from a woman aged 40 to 55 with Graves' hyperthyroidism. The CDR3 DNA follows: TGTGCCAGCAGCGAGGGGACTAGACGAACCGGGGAGCTGTTTTTT. It translates to CASSEGTRRTGELFF.